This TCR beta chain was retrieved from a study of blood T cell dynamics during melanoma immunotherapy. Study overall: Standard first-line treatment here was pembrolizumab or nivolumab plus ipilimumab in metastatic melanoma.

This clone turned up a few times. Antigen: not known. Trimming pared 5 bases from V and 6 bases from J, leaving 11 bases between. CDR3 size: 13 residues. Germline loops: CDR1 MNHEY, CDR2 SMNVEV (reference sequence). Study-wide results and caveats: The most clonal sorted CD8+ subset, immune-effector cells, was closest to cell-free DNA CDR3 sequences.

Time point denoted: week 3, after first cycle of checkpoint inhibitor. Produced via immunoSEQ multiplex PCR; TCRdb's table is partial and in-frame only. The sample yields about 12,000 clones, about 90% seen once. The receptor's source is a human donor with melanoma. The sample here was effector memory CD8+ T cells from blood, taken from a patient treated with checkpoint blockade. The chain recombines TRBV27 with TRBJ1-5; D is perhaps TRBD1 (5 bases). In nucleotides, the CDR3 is TGTGCCAGCAGTCATACAGGCGGTCAGCCCCAGCATTTT. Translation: CASSHTGGQPQHF.